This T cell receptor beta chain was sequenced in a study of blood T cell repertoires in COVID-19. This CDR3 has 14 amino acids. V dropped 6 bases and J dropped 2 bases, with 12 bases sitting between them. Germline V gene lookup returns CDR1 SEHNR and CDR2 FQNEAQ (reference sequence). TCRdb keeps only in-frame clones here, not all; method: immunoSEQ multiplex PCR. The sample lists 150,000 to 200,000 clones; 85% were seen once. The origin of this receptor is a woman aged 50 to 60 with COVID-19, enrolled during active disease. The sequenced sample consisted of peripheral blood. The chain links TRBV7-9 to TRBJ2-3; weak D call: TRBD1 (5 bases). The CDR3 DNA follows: TGTGCCAGCAGTCTCTCAGGGTACACAGATACGCAGTATTTT. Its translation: CASSLSGYTDTQYF.